One and the same sample provided the 19 T cell receptor beta chains below, sequenced in a study of identical twins. A single record per CDR3 protein comes from TCRdb applying MiXCR to the 5' RACE reads. This sample carries a few hundred thousand distinct CDR3 sequences, roughly 9.5% of them seen once, and the ten largest clones take 3%. These records were also assigned to another study, of yellow fever vaccine responses in identical twins.

The sequencing sample was made of PBMCs. These receptor sequences come from a young woman in good health.

This rearrangement joins TRBV7-8 to TRBJ2-1; the D call may be TRBD1 or TRBD2 (5 bases each). Germline lookup yields CDR1 SGHVS and CDR2 FQNEAQ. V was shortened by 1 base and J by 8 bases, with 15 bases between the two germline ends. The CDR3 totals 15 residues. CDR3 nucleotides: TGTGCCAGCAGCTTAGTCTACGGGGCGTTCGATGAGCAGTTCTTC. Translating gives CASSLVYGAFDEQFF.

This clonotype was counted between two and nine times. The CDR3 bases are TGTGCCAGCAGCCTGGGACCGGCGGGCTACGAGCAGTACTTC. Amino acids: CASSLGPAGYEQYF. The chain is built from TRBV3-1 and TRBJ2-7; perhaps D is TRBD1 or TRBD2 (5 bases each). Deletions cut 4 bases from V and 3 bases from J, with 13 bases between. The CDR3 covers 14 residues. The germline gives CDR1 LGHDT, CDR2 YNNKEL (reference sequence).

The chain recombines TRBV5-1 with TRBJ2-7; maybe TRBD1 (5 bases). Germline V CDR1 and CDR2: SGHRS, YFSETQ. With 4 bases removed from V and 3 bases from J, the gap between germline ends came to 11 bases. The CDR3 is 13 residues long. The CDR3 is CASSHRQSYEQYF. DNA for the CDR3: TGCGCCAGCAGCCACCGACAGAGCTACGAGCAGTACTTC. The variable domain in full, completed from reference TRBV5-1 and TRBJ2-7, reads KAGVTQTPRYLIKTRGQQVTLSCSPISGHRSVSWYQQTPGQGLQFLFEYFSETQRNKGNFPGRFSGRQFSNSRSEMNVSTLELGDSALYLCASSHRQSYEQYFGPGTRLTVT.

This clonotype has a handful of counts. The gene calls are TRBV20-1 and TRBJ2-1, with unresolved D. The CDR3 extends over 11 amino acids. Trimming cost V 7 bases and J 5 bases, with 9 bases left between them. Germline V gene lookup returns CDR1 DFQATT and CDR2 SNEGSKA (reference sequence). The CDR3 is CSEGRDNEQFF. In DNA form, the CDR3 reads TGCAGTGAGGGCAGAGACAATGAGCAGTTCTTC.

In this sample, this clonotype turned up many times. The rearrangement uses TRBV3-1 and TRBJ1-1, with D possibly matching TRBD1 (5 bases). Trimming removed 4 bases from V and 4 bases from J, with 13 bases in between. The CDR3 contains 14 residues. The V gene's germline CDR1 is LGHDT and CDR2 YNNKEL (reference sequence). CDR3: CASSLQGGGTEAFF. In nucleotides, the CDR3 is TGTGCCAGCAGCCTCCAGGGCGGTGGCACTGAAGCTTTCTTT. Based on the CDR3 plus reference TRBV3-1 and TRBJ1-1, the full variable domain is DTAVSQTPKYLVTQMGNDKSIKCEQNLGHDTMYWYKQDSKKFLKIMFSYNNKELIINETVPNRFSPKSPDKAHLNLHINSLELGDSAVYFCASSLQGGGTEAFFGQGTRLTVV.

This clonotype was seen many times. The rearrangement joins TRBV21-1 to TRBJ2-3. TRBV21-1 is a pseudogene. The CDR3 is 14 residues long. CDR3 sequence reads: CASSKGLAADTQYF. The CDR3 coding sequence is TGTGCCAGCAGCAAAGGTCTAGCCGCAGATACGCAGTATTTT.

The V and J genes are TRBV7-2 and TRBJ2-7; D gene uncertain. The CDR3 extends over 12 amino acids. The V and J ends lost 3 bases and 6 bases respectively, with 9 bases between them. Germline V lookup: CDR1 SGHTA, CDR2 FQGNSA. Here the CDR3 DNA reads TGTGCCAGCAGCTTTGCCCAATCCGAGCAGTACTTC. Amino acid sequence: CASSFAQSEQYF.

V is TRBV7-9 and J is TRBJ2-5; no firm D call. Germline CDR1 SEHNR, CDR2 FQNEAQ (reference sequence). The V gene lost 5 bases and the J gene lost 0 bases, with 13 bases spanning the gap. The CDR3 spans 15 residues. The CDR3 reads CASSTQVGYQETQYF. The DNA of the CDR3 is TGTGCCAGCAGCACTCAAGTCGGGTACCAAGAGACCCAGTACTTC.

This clonotype turned up a few times. The J gene is TRBJ2-3, the V gene TRBV7-6, with a tentative D call TRBD2 (7 bases). V was cut by 1 base and J by 5 bases, with 22 bases left in between. From germline, CDR1 is SGHVS and CDR2 FNYEAQ. CDR3 length: 18 residues. CDR3 nucleotides: TGTGCCAGCAGCTTAGTGAGTGCGGGGGCCCTCGGGGGAGATACGCAGTATTTT. It is translated as CASSLVSAGALGGDTQYF.

This clonotype was seen at least ten times. The V gene is TRBV27, the J gene TRBJ1-4, with TRBD1 matching over 8 bases. Looked up from germline, CDR1 is MNHEY and CDR2 is SMNVEV (reference sequence). The CDR3 is 16 amino acids. The J segment lost 5 bases and the V segment lost 2 bases, leaving 7 bases of the junction unmatched. As DNA, the CDR3 is TGTGCCAGCAGTTTAAGGCCCCGACAGGGGAATGAAAAACTGTTTTTT. This gives the protein CASSLRPRQGNEKLFF. The full variable domain, in which reference TRBV27 and TRBJ1-4 provide the parts outside the CDR3, is EAQVTQNPRYLITVTGKKLTVTCSQNMNHEYMSWYRQDPGLGLRQIYYSMNVEVTDKGDVPEGYKVSRKEKRNFPLILESPSPNQTSLYFCASSLRPRQGNEKLFFGSGTQLSVL.

This clonotype was observed at least ten times. The rearrangement uses TRBV6-5 and TRBJ2-4, with 9 bases that match TRBD2. Germline values: CDR1 MNHEY, CDR2 SVGAGI. This CDR3 comprises 17 residues. The ends lost 2 bases at V and 3 bases at J; junction bases unmatched: 8. The CDR3 reads CASSYGAGGIGKNIQYF. CDR3 in DNA: TGTGCCAGCAGTTACGGAGCGGGGGGCATTGGCAAAAACATTCAGTACTTC.

V and J are TRBV3-1 and TRBJ2-7, with 10 positions matching TRBD1. Unmatched junction bases numbered 6, after V lost 7 bases and J lost 3 bases. Germline-derived CDR1 and CDR2 are LGHDT and YNNKEL (reference sequence). This CDR3 comprises 14 residues. This CDR3 reads CASTRQGAGYEQYF. The CDR3, as DNA: TGTGCCAGCACCCGACAGGGGGCAGGCTACGAGCAGTACTTC.

This clonotype has ten or more counts. The rearrangement joins TRBV24-1 to TRBJ2-5; the D is unclear. The V gene's germline CDR1 is KGHDR and CDR2 SFDVKD. Trimming stripped 3 bases from V and 2 bases from J, with 12 bases between. The CDR3 loop spans 15 amino acids. CDR3 sequence (DNA): TGTGCCACCAGTGATACCAGGACGGCTCAAGAGACCCAGTACTTC. Its translation: CATSDTRTAQETQYF.

A few counts support this clonotype. This chain links TRBV5-1 with TRBJ2-1; the match to TRBD1 covers 7 bases. This CDR3 contains 16 residues. Losses at the gene ends were 4 bases for V and 0 bases for J; bases not matched to a gene: 7. CDR1 and CDR2 from the germline V gene are SGHRS and YFSETQ. The CDR3 protein is CASSPGTESSYNEQFF. CDR3 coding DNA: TGCGCCAGCAGCCCAGGGACAGAAAGCTCCTACAATGAGCAGTTCTTC.

This clonotype was observed at least ten times. The genes are TRBV6-1 and TRBJ2-5; D gene uncertain. Germline V gives CDR1 MNHNS, CDR2 SASEGT. The CDR3 has 14 residues. Trimming cost V 6 bases and J 2 bases, with 13 bases left between them. CDR3: CASRTSTPQETQYF. CDR3 coding DNA: TGTGCCAGCAGGACGTCCACGCCTCAAGAGACCCAGTACTTC.

In its sample, this clonotype was seen a few times. Germline and junction disagree at one end, which may indicate a read error. This rearrangement joins TRBV12-3 or TRBV12-4 to TRBJ1-1; 7 bases match TRBD1. This CDR3 region has 15 residues. CDR3: CASSPPDRLNIEAFF. The CDR3 DNA is TGTGCCAGCAGCCCCCCGGACAGGTTGAACATTGAAGCTTTCTTT.

This clonotype was picked up many times. This chain joins TRBV28 and TRBJ2-1; 11 nucleotides agree with TRBD1. Looked up from germline, CDR1 is MDHEN and CDR2 is SYDVKM. The V segment lost 1 base and the J segment 6 bases; nucleotides outside the gene matches: 11. The CDR3 totals 18 residues. The CDR3 region is CASSLYGQGANKPNEQFF. CDR3 DNA: TGTGCCAGCAGTTTATACGGACAGGGGGCCAATAAACCCAATGAGCAGTTCTTC.

The chain couples TRBV6-2 or TRBV6-3 to TRBJ2-7, with 9 bases aligning to TRBD2. The germline CDR1 and CDR2 sequences are MNHEY and SVGEGT. The CDR3 runs to 14 residues. V shed 8 bases, J shed 5 bases, and the junction held 10 bases outside the gene matches. In DNA, the CDR3 is TGTGCCAGCGAGTCAGCGGGAGGCATCAACGAGCAGTACTTC. This translates into CASESAGGINEQYF.

The gene calls are TRBV11-2 and TRBJ2-5; weak D call: TRBD2 (6 bases). In germline, CDR1 is SGHAT, CDR2 FQNNGV. CDR3 size: 16 residues. The germline V and J ends were trimmed by 6 bases and 5 bases, with 22 bases remaining between them. The CDR3 sequence: CASRGYRRVGTETQYF. The CDR3 nucleotides are TGTGCCAGCAGGGGTTACCGGAGGGTGGGTACGGAGACCCAGTACTTC. Using reference TRBV11-2 and TRBJ2-5 for the parts outside the CDR3, the full variable domain is EAGVAQSPRYKIIEKRQSVAFWCNPISGHATLYWYQQILGQGPKLLIQFQNNGVVDDSQLPKDRFSAERLKGVDSTLKIQPAKLEDSAVYLCASRGYRRVGTETQYFGPGTRLLVL.